This TCR beta chain was sequenced during a study of shared clonotypes between healthy human individuals. The V gene end was trimmed by 4 bases and the J gene end by 0 bases; junction bases not matched to a gene: 0. This CDR3 region has 14 residues. The germline CDR1 and CDR2 sequences are MDHEN and SYDVKM. Deep-level running was used for the assay. Repertoires were generated with immunoSEQ multiplex PCR, while TCRdb's copy carries only in-frame clones and drops some. The top ten hold under 0.15% of the sample, which has roughly 2.5 million clones, more than 90% seen once. What was sequenced was naive CD4+ T cells sorted from blood. Subset denoted: CD45RA+ positively selected. The chain has TRBV28 and TRBJ2-7; TRBD1 matches at 10 bases. The clonotype was recovered from a man younger than 35 in good health. Written as DNA, the CDR3 is TGTGCCAGCAGTTGGACAGGGGGCTCCTACGAGCAGTACTTC. As protein: CASSWTGGSYEQYF. Full variable domain (remainder filled in from reference TRBV28 and TRBJ2-7): DVKVTQSSRYLVKRTGEKVFLECVQDMDHENMFWYRQDPGLGLRLIYFSYDVKMKEKGDIPEGYSVSREKKERFSLILESASTNQTSMYLCASSWTGGSYEQYFGPGTRLTVT.